The 28 T cell receptor beta chains reported below all come from one sample, sequenced in a study of shared clonotypes between healthy human individuals (TCRdb year 2020). The library relied on the immunoSEQ multiplex PCR assay. Entries here come from immuneACCESS through TCRdb and include only in-frame sequences with V and J called. Some clones fail to appear in such tables; in the studies checked, an unresolved V gene covers under half of the shortfall, and the cause of the remainder is unknown. This sample gives about 2.2 million clones in total; roughly 93% of them show up just once. Approximately 1.7% of the sample is held by the ten biggest clonotypes. CD8 naive samples consisted of CD45RO-negative cells that were positively selected for CCR7, yielding a CD45RA+CCR7+ population without TemRA cells. The sample was naive CD8+ T cells from PBMCs. Reading the label with the study, this specimen's cell subset or site is: CD45RA+CCR7+. These receptor sequences come from a man between 18 and 35 years old in good health. Some clones in this sample may be carry-over from other donors' samples.

V and J are TRBV11-2 and TRBJ2-7, with TRBD2 identical over 14 bases. J lost 0 bases, V lost 6 bases, and 10 bases had no gene match. The length of the CDR3 is 18 residues. The germline V gene encodes CDR1 SGHAT and CDR2 FQNNGV. Here the CDR3 reads CASRRGLAGVGSSYEQYF. The CDR3 nucleotides read TGTGCCAGCAGGCGGGGACTAGCGGGAGTAGGCAGCTCCTACGAGCAGTACTTC.

The chain combines TRBV7-9 with TRBJ2-7, with 8 positions matching TRBD2. Germline V gene lookup returns CDR1 SEHNR and CDR2 FQNEAQ (reference sequence). This CDR3 comprises 14 residues. With 1 base clipped from V and 3 bases from J, the junction kept 2 bases outside the gene matches. This CDR3 is CASSLELADYEQYF. As DNA, the CDR3 is TGTGCCAGCAGCTTAGAACTAGCGGACTACGAGCAGTACTTC. Full variable domain (missing parts from reference TRBV7-9 and TRBJ2-7): DTGVSQNPRHKITKRGQNVTFRCDPISEHNRLYWYRQTLGQGPEFLTYFQNEAQLEKSRLLSDRFSAERPKGSFSTLEIQRTEQGDSAMYLCASSLELADYEQYFGPGTRLTVT.

V gene TRBV15 combines with J gene TRBJ2-2; the D is unclear. Trimming cost V 0 bases and J 1 base, with 12 bases left between them. This CDR3 region has 17 residues. Germline V CDR1 and CDR2: LNHNV, YYDKDF (reference sequence). CDR3 in DNA: TGTGCCACCAGCAGAGAAGGGAACACCGTGAACACCGGGGAGCTGTTTTTT. It yields the protein CATSREGNTVNTGELFF.

Written as DNA, the CDR3 is TGTGCCAGCAGCTACCTTCGGGCGGGAGGGCCCCACGAGCAGTACTTC. Its protein product is CASSYLRAGGPHEQYF. V gene TRBV27 combines with J gene TRBJ2-7, with 9 bases lining up with TRBD2. The CDR3 is 16 amino acids. V was clipped by 6 bases and J by 5 bases; unmatched bases: 14. Germline V gives CDR1 MNHEY, CDR2 SMNVEV (reference sequence).

This chain joins TRBV6-5 and TRBJ1-3, with D perhaps TRBD1 (6 bases). Germline V gives CDR1 MNHEY, CDR2 SVGAGI. V lost 6 bases to trimming and J lost 4 bases, with 13 bases between them. The CDR3 is made up of 14 amino acids. The CDR3 spells CASRTTTGGNTIYF. In DNA form, the CDR3 reads TGTGCCAGCAGAACGACGACAGGAGGAAACACCATATATTTT.

V usage is TRBV7-9 and J usage is TRBJ1-2; D may be TRBD1 (6 bases). Germline CDR1 reads SEHNR; CDR2 reads FQNEAQ (reference sequence). This CDR3 region has 15 residues. V was pared by 4 bases and J by 3 bases, with 15 bases between. CDR3 loop: CASSSPTRGDYGYTF. CDR3 DNA: TGTGCCAGCAGCTCTCCAACCAGGGGTGACTATGGCTACACCTTC.

This clone was detected a few times. This chain uses TRBV28 with TRBJ1-2, with 7 bases fitting TRBD1. After removal of 6 bases from V and 4 bases from J, the junction contained 2 bases not matched to a gene. This CDR3 has 12 residues. The germline gives CDR1 MDHEN, CDR2 SYDVKM. The CDR3 sequence: CASRRTGYGYTF. The CDR3 DNA reads as TGTGCCAGCAGGAGGACAGGCTATGGCTACACCTTC.

A note on this clone: A junction end diverges from the germline sequence, so it may reflect a read error. The same CDR3 arises from other DNA sequences in this sample as well. The genes are TRBV27 and TRBJ1-5, with a weak D call TRBD1 (5 bases). CDR1 is MNHEY and CDR2 is SMNVEV in the germline V gene (reference sequence). The CDR3 is made up of 15 amino acids. The CDR3 sequence: CASSLFEGSSQPQHF. The CDR3 region has the DNA TGCGCCAGCAGTTTATTTGAGGGGAGTAGTCAGCCCCAGCATTTT.

The chain uses TRBV28 and TRBJ1-1; 11 bases match TRBD1. Germline V lookup: CDR1 MDHEN, CDR2 SYDVKM. Trimming took 6 bases from V and 5 from J; bases not matched to a gene: 14. The CDR3 sequence is 17 residues long. CDR3 DNA sequence: TGTGCCAGCAGCTTCCGGGGGACCTGGGACAGGGGGACTGAAGCTTTCTTT. Translated: CASSFRGTWDRGTEAFF.

This rearrangement joins TRBV19 to TRBJ1-1; D gene unclear. Germline loops: CDR1 LNHDA, CDR2 SQIVND (reference sequence). There are 15 residues in the CDR3. Trimming shortened V by 3 bases and J by 0 bases, and 11 bases separated the two germline ends. The CDR3 sequence is CASSMVFSVNTEAFF. In nucleotides, the CDR3 is TGTGCCAGTAGTATGGTTTTCTCGGTGAACACTGAAGCTTTCTTT.

This clone has just a few counts. In the same sample, other DNA sequences code for this CDR3. The chain combines TRBV7-9 with TRBJ2-7; tentatively, D is TRBD1 (6 bases). Trimming left V 3 bases short and J 1 base short, with 7 bases between. The CDR3 has 13 residues. Germline V gives CDR1 SEHNR, CDR2 FQNEAQ (reference sequence). CDR3 residues: CASSLDSSYEQYF. CDR3 nucleotides: TGTGCCAGCAGCTTGGACAGTTCCTACGAGCAGTACTTC.

This CDR3 is CASSQDFLQVSYEQYF. In DNA form, the CDR3 reads TGCGCCAGCAGCCAAGATTTTTTGCAGGTCTCCTACGAGCAGTACTTC. The genes are TRBV4-3 and TRBJ2-7; D uncertain. The CDR3 extends over 16 amino acids. Germline CDR1 LGHNA, CDR2 YSLEER. V lost 0 bases, J lost 0 bases, and 12 bases lay in between.

V is TRBV27 and J is TRBJ2-7; D may be TRBD2 (7 bases). The germline CDR1 and CDR2 sequences are MNHEY and SMNVEV (reference sequence). The germline V and J ends were trimmed by 5 bases and 5 bases, with 19 bases remaining between them. The CDR3 covers 15 residues. The DNA of the CDR3 is TGTGCCAGCAGTCCTCAGGCGGGGGCTGTCCACGAGCAGTACTTC. This encodes CASSPQAGAVHEQYF.

This clone was detected once. The gene calls are TRBV28 and TRBJ2-1, with 7 bases matching TRBD2. This CDR3 has 14 residues. Trimming took 2 bases from V and 8 from J; bases not matched to a gene: 6. Per the germline V gene, CDR1 is MDHEN and CDR2 is SYDVKM. The CDR3 DNA follows: TGTGCCAGCAGTTTACTCAATCGGGGGGATGAGCAGTTCTTC. Protein sequence: CASSLLNRGDEQFF.

In its sample, this clone was seen once. The chain carries TRBV27 and TRBJ2-1; D remains unclear. CDR1 is MNHEY and CDR2 is SMNVEV in the germline V gene (reference sequence). The CDR3 runs 15 residues. The V end was cut by 6 bases, the J end by 7 bases, with 19 bases between. The chain's CDR3 is CASRPRLGNLNEQFF. In DNA, the CDR3 is TGTGCCAGCAGACCACGGCTAGGGAACCTAAATGAGCAGTTCTTC.

This clone was seen just once. The gene calls are TRBV27 and TRBJ1-2; 9 bases align to TRBD1. Germline CDR1 and CDR2: MNHEY and SMNVEV (reference sequence). The V segment lost 2 bases and the J segment 8 bases; nucleotides outside the gene matches: 9. The CDR3 length is 15 residues. CDR3 protein: CASSLKPTGGGGYTF. CDR3 in DNA: TGTGCCAGCAGTTTAAAACCCACAGGGGGCGGCGGCTACACCTTC.

On this clone: This same CDR3 is encoded by further DNA sequences in the sample. The chain employs TRBV9 and TRBJ1-5; D uncertain. V was trimmed by 0 bases and J by 0 bases, leaving 7 bases between them. This CDR3 is 15 amino acids long. CDR1 and CDR2 from the germline V gene are SGDLS and YYNGEE. CDR3 sequence reads: CASSVDGLSNQPQHF. In nucleotides, the CDR3 is TGTGCCAGCAGCGTAGACGGCCTTAGCAATCAGCCCCAGCATTTT.

The rearrangement uses TRBV27 and TRBJ2-1; maybe TRBD2 (6 bases). The CDR3 is 15 amino acids. V gave up 1 base and J gave up 3 bases, with 10 bases separating them. CDR1 and CDR2 from the germline V gene are MNHEY and SMNVEV (reference sequence). The CDR3 sequence is CASSLLTGDYNEQFF. Written as DNA, the CDR3 is TGTGCCAGCAGTTTATTGACGGGAGACTACAATGAGCAGTTCTTC.

The chain links TRBV14 to TRBJ2-1; TRBD2 aligns across 12 bases. Germline V gene data show CDR1 as SGHDN and CDR2 as FVKESK. The V segment lost 3 bases and the J segment 9 bases; nucleotides outside the gene matches: 6. The CDR3 loop spans 15 amino acids. CDR3 sequence (DNA): TGTGCCAGCAGCCAGAGACTAGCGGGAGCTACTGAGCAGTTCTTC. It yields the protein CASSQRLAGATEQFF.

The rearrangement uses TRBV27 and TRBJ2-3, with D perhaps matching TRBD1 (6 bases). CDR3 length: 14 amino acids. CDR1 is MNHEY and CDR2 is SMNVEV in the germline V gene (reference sequence). Trimming shortened V by 1 base and J by 4 bases, and 9 bases separated the two germline ends. The CDR3 region has the DNA TGTGCCAGCAGTTTATACAGGGTCGCAGATACGCAGTATTTT. As protein: CASSLYRVADTQYF.

The chain has TRBV27 and TRBJ2-7; TRBD1 aligns across 9 bases. Germline loops: CDR1 MNHEY, CDR2 SMNVEV (reference sequence). Losses at the gene ends were 6 bases for V and 7 bases for J; bases not matched to a gene: 10. CDR3 length: 14 amino acids. The CDR3: CASRPGTGLREQYF. The CDR3 nucleotides read TGTGCCAGCAGACCCGGGACAGGGCTTAGGGAGCAGTACTTC.

V and J are TRBV10-3 and TRBJ1-5; D unclear. Trimming stripped 5 bases from V and 5 bases from J, with 4 bases between. This CDR3 spans 11 amino acids. Germline loops: CDR1 ENHRY, CDR2 SYGVKD. The CDR3, as DNA: TGTGCCATCAGTTCCGATCAGCCCCAGCATTTT. Protein sequence: CAISSDQPQHF.

CDR3 DNA sequence: TGTGCCAGTAGTATGAGAGGTCCGAGAGATACGCAGTATTTT. Protein sequence: CASSMRGPRDTQYF. The V call is TRBV19, the J call TRBJ2-3; D uncertain. Per germline, CDR1 LNHDA and CDR2 SQIVND (reference sequence). Trimming pared 3 bases from V and 5 bases from J, leaving 12 bases between. The CDR3 length is 14 residues.

This chain joins TRBV6-6 and TRBJ2-7; 7 nucleotides line up with TRBD1. The CDR3 runs to 14 residues. Germline CDR1 is MNHNY and CDR2 is SVGAGI (reference sequence). J lost 3 bases, V lost 7 bases, and 9 bases had no gene match. Written as DNA, the CDR3 is TGTGCCAGCAACCAACCGGGACAGTACTACGAGCAGTACTTC. Residues: CASNQPGQYYEQYF.

The gene calls are TRBV27 and TRBJ2-7; 13 positions agree with TRBD2. V lost 7 bases to trimming and J lost 5 bases; unmatched junction nucleotides: 20. Germline CDR1 MNHEY, CDR2 SMNVEV (reference sequence). This CDR3 is 19 amino acids long. The CDR3 nucleotides read TGTGCCAGCACCCCAACACTAGCGGGAGGGCCTTGGGTTCACCACGAGCAGTACTTC. Protein product: CASTPTLAGGPWVHHEQYF.

This chain links TRBV7-9 with TRBJ1-2, with unresolved D. With 2 bases removed from V and 5 bases from J, the gap between germline ends came to 12 bases. Germline V lookup: CDR1 SEHNR, CDR2 FQNEAQ (reference sequence). The CDR3 has 14 residues. In DNA, the CDR3 is TGTGCCAGCAGCTTATCCGGGCCGGGGTATGGCTACACCTTC. Protein: CASSLSGPGYGYTF.

This chain uses TRBV28 with TRBJ2-7; 9 nucleotides line up with TRBD2. The CDR3 extends over 16 amino acids. V lost 2 bases and J lost 5; bases outside the gene matches: 10. From germline, CDR1 is MDHEN and CDR2 SYDVKM. For the CDR3, the DNA is TGTGCCAGCAGTTTAGTATTAGCGGGAGTACGTCACGAGCAGTACTTC. Its protein is CASSLVLAGVRHEQYF.

The V gene is TRBV10-1, the J gene TRBJ2-1; 7 nucleotides line up with TRBD2. With 2 bases clipped from V and 2 bases from J, the junction kept 6 bases outside the gene matches. Per germline, CDR1 WNHNN and CDR2 SYGVQD (reference sequence). The CDR3 sequence is 16 residues long. The CDR3 DNA follows: TGCGCCAGCAGTGAGCTTGCGGGAGCCCCCTACAATGAGCAGTTCTTC. Protein product: CASSELAGAPYNEQFF.